The entry below describes one T cell receptor (beta chain). This CDR3 spans 14 amino acids. V was clipped by 1 base and J by 4 bases, with 8 bases between them. Germline-derived CDR1 and CDR2 are SEHNR and FQNEAQ (reference sequence). The data were taken from a study of blood T cell repertoires in COVID-19. TCRdb keeps only in-frame clones here, not all; method: immunoSEQ multiplex PCR. Here the sample spans about 90,000 clones, 70% to 90% being singletons. The V gene is TRBV7-9, the J gene TRBJ1-5; D remains unclear. The sequence was obtained from a man in his sixties with acute or convalescent COVID-19. Material: peripheral blood. In DNA, the CDR3 is TGTGCCAGCAGCTTAGAAGGACTTAATCAGCCCCAGCATTTT. It yields the protein CASSLEGLNQPQHF.